Listed below are T cell receptor beta chains from one sample, sequenced in a study of breast tumors, draining lymph nodes, adjacent tissues. Using its own MiXCR run on the multiplex PCR reads, TCRdb lists one record per CDR3 protein. The sample holds more than 80,000 distinct CDR3 sequences, 30% seen once. The source material was axillary lymph node tissue. The receptor set was obtained from a female donor with breast cancer. Some clones in this sample may be carry-over from other donors' samples. Both conserved end residues are trimmed from each CDR3.

V gene,CDR3 protein
TRBV19,ASTPPGRGRNYGYT
TRBV28,ASAGVTEAF
TRBV5-1,ASSLASGLYGYT
TRBV5-1,ASSWGTGEGETQY
TRBV25-1,ASSEQGDVYEQY
TRBV14,ASSQVAGVVDTQY
TRBV11-3,ASSLGQGSGNTIY
TRBV4-1,ASSQHGTLNSPLH
TRBV29-1,SVLGVSGELF
TRBV12-3/TRBV12-4,ASSLGQGTYNSPLH
TRBV19,ASTWTGGYNEQF
TRBV7-3,ASSYSGIEADTQY
TRBV15,ATSRMGTSGLEQF
TRBV7-2,ASSLGQADHIQPQH
TRBV5-1,ASSLTPSTEQY
TRBV4-1,ASSQEFYGTYNEQF
TRBV3-1,ASSQEVMNTEAF
TRBV5-1,ASSVPGQGTAEQY
TRBV12-5,ASGQQVLETQY
TRBV7-6,ASSLDRGCEQC
TRBV4-3,ASSQLGQGAYEQY
TRBV20-1,SARDASTGNNEKLF
TRBV25-1,ASSEPNRGGETQY
TRBV7-9,ASSLDGTPYGYT
TRBV6-5,ASSYSGQENTEAF
TRBV6-5,ASSPGGLVDHTEAF
TRBV5-1,ASSPSNTGDLF
TRBV5-4,ASSFLTGGYGYT
TRBV14,AGGQDGRSSRDTLH
TRBV20-1,SATTPMGYGYT
TRBV5-1,ASSLAGGGTDTQY
TRBV27,ASSLSSGTVPYEQY
TRBV28,ASCGSGTTSEQY
TRBV5-4,ASSLGSSGGSSYNEQF
TRBV6-6,ASSYPGELF
TRBV27,ASSTLIGGELF
TRBV15,ATSRMGTSGRAGF
TRBV14,ASSRWTAEKLF
TRBV24-1,ATSDLSGRGDNEQF
TRBV6-2/TRBV6-3,ATVDRGLNQPQH
TRBV5-1,ASSFLDSAYEQY
TRBV29-1,SVADRHTEAF
TRBV20-1,SAQITRSPYEQY
TRBV10-2,ASSYPGTDSEPQH
TRBV5-5,ASSLGQNYEQY
TRBV5-8,ASSSQTTVRSGYT
TRBV7-6,ASSLAGAYNEQF
TRBV28,ASSFVQAFTEAF
TRBV5-1,ASSIWTSGYNEQF
TRBV6-6,ASSHSTVNTEAF
TRBV4-1,ASSQGRDRVTYEQY
TRBV30,AWDASSSSYNEQF
TRBV7-2,ASSVPGQGGHEQF
TRBV6-6,ASSRCSGGGETQY